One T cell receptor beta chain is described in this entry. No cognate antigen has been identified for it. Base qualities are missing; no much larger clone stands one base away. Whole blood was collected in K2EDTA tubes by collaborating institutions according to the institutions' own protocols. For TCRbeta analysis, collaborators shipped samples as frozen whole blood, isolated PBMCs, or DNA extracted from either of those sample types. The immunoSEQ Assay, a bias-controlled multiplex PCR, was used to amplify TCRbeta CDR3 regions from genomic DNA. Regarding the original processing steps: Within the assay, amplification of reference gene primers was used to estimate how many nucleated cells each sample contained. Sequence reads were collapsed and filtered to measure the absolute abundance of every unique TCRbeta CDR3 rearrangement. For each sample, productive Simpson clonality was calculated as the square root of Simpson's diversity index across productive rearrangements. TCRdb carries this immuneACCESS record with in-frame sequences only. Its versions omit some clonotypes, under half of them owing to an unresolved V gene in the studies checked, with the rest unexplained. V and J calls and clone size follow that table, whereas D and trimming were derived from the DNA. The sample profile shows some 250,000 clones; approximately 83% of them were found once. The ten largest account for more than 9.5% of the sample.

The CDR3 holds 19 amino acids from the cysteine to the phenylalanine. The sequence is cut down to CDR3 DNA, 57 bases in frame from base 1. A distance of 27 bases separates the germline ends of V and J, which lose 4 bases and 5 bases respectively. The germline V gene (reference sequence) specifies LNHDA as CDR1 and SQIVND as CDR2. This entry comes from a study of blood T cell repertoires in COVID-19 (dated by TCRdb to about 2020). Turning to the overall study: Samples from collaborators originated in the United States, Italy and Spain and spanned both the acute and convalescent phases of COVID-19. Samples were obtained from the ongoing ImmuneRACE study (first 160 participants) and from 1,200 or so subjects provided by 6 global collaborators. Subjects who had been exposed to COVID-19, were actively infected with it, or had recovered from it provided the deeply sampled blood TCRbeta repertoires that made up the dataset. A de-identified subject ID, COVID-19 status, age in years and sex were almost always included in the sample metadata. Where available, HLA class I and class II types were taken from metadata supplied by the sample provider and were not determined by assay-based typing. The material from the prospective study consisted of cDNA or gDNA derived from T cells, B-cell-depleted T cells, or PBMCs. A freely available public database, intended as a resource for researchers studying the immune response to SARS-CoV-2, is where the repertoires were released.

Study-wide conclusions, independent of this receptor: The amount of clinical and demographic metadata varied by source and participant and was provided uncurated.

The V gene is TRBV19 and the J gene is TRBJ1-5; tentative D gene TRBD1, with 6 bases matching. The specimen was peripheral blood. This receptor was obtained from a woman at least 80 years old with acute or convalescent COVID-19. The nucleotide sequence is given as TGTGCCAGTAGTACTACACCTAGCCGCTCTAGGGGGGGCGATCAGCCCCAGCATTTT. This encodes CASSTTPSRSRGGDQPQHF. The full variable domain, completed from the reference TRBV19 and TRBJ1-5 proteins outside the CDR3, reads DGGITQSPKYLFRKEGQNVTLSCEQNLNHDAMYWYRQDPGQGLRLIYYSQIVNDFQKGDIAEGYSVSREKKESFPLTVTSAQKNPTAFYLCASSTTPSRSRGGDQPQHFGDGTRLSIL.